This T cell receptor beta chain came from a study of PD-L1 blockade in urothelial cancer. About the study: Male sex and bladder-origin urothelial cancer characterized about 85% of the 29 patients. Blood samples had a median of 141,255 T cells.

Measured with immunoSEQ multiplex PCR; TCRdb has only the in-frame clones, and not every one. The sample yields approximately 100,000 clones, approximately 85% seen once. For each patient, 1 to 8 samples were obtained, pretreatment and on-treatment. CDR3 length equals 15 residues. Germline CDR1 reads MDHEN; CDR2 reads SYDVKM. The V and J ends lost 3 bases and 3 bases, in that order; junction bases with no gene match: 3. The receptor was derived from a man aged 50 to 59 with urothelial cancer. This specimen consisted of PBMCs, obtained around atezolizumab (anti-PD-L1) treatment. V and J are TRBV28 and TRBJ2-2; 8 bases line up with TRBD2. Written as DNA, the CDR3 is TGTGCCAGCAGTTTCAGCGGGAGATACACCGGGGAGCTGTTTTTT. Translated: CASSFSGRYTGELFF.